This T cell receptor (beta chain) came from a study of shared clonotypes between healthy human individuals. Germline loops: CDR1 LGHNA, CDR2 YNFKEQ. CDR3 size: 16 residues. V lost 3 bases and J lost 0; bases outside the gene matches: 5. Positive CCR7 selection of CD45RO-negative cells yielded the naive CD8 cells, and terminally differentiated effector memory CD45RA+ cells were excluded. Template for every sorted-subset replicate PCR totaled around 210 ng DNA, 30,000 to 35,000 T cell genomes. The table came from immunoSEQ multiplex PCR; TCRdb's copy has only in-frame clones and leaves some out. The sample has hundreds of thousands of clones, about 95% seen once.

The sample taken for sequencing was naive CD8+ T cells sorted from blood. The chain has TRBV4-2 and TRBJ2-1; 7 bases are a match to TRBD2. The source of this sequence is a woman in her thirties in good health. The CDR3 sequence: CASSHTSAYSYNEQFF. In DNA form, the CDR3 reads TGTGCCAGCAGCCATACTAGCGCTTACTCCTACAATGAGCAGTTCTTC.